The clone carrying this T cell receptor beta chain has only a few counts. Its specificity is unknown. The data derive from a study of read filtering for tumor transcriptome and immune sequencing. Trimming took 3 bases from V and 6 from J, leaving 9 bases between them. Germline loops: CDR1 SGHTA, CDR2 FQGTGA. CDR3 length equals 13 residues. Study outcomes and limitations: Compared with RNA-seq, IR-seq gave much higher clonotype depth and reliability.

The library was built from around 0.4 ug RNA with molecular barcoded adaptors for alpha/delta and beta/gamma chains. TCRdb reprocessed the reads via MiXCR and lists one record per CDR3 protein. The sample holds about 58,000 distinct CDR3 sequences; roughly an eighth are singletons and the top ten take 15% to 20%. The clonotype originates from a donor over 35 with multiple myeloma. Source material: a population of CD138-negative cells sorted from bone marrow. The rearrangement joins TRBV7-3 to TRBJ1-5, with a possible D match to TRBD1 (5 bases). The DNA of the CDR3 is TGTGCCAGCAGCTTCACAGGAGGTCAGCCCCAGCATTTT. This sequence encodes CASSFTGGQPQHF.